This note documents a single TCR beta chain sequence. This sample is part of a study of OX40 agonist ivuxolimab in advanced cancers. Looked up from germline, CDR1 is SGHVS and CDR2 is FQNEAQ. The length of the CDR3 is 13 residues. The V gene end was trimmed by 5 bases and the J gene end by 9 bases; junction bases not matched to a gene: 10. The assay was immunoSEQ multiplex PCR, and TCRdb's table has in-frame clones only and misses some. The table shows 67,000 or so clones, with 85% occurring only once. The chain carries TRBV7-8 and TRBJ2-7, with 7 bases that match TRBD1. This sequence originates from an adult with an advanced solid tumor such as melanoma, head and neck, liver or kidney cancer. The sequencing used CD4+ or CD8+ T cells sorted from blood, collected in a trial of the OX40 agonist ivuxolimab. Written as DNA, the CDR3 is TGTGCCAGCAGCGAGAACCACAGGGGAGTGCAGTACTTC. This translates into CASSENHRGVQYF.